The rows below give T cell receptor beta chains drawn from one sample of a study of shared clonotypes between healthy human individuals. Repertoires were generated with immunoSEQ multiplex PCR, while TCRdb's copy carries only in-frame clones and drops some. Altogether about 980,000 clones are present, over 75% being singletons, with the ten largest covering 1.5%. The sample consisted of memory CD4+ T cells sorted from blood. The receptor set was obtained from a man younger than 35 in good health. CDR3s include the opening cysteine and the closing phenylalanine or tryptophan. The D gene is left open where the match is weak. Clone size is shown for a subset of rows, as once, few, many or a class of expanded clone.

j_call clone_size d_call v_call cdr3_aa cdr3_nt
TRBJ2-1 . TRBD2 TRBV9 CASSASGSSYNEQFF TGTGCCAGCAGCGCTAGCGGGAGCTCCTACAATGAGCAGTTCTTC
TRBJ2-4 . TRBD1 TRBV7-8 CASSLGAGGRNIQYF TGTGCCAGCAGCTTAGGGGCAGGGGGCCGGAACATTCAGTACTTC
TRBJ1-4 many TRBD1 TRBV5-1 CASSIGQGGEKLFF TGCGCCAGCAGCATTGGACAGGGGGGTGAAAAACTGTTTTTT
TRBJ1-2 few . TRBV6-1 CASSEGPGSGNGYTF TGTGCCAGCAGTGAAGGCCCGGGGAGTGGCAATGGCTACACCTTC
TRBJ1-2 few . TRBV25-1 CASSEFTDGYTF TGTGCCAGCAGTGAATTCACAGATGGCTACACCTTC
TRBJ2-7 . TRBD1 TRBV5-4 CASSLQTGVSYEQYF TGTGCCAGCAGCTTGCAAACAGGGGTGTCCTACGAGCAGTACTTC
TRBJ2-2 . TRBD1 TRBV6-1 CASSTGQGRTGELFF TGTGCCAGCAGTACGGGACAGGGCCGCACCGGGGAGCTGTTTTTT
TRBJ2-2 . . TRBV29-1 CSVEVLDNTGELFF TGCAGCGTTGAAGTCCTCGATAACACCGGGGAGCTGTTTTTT
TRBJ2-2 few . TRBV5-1 CASSLVPTTGELFF TGCGCCAGCAGCTTGGTTCCTACCACCGGGGAGCTGTTTTTT
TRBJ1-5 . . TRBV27 CASGVQASNQPQHF TGTGCCAGTGGCGTACAGGCATCGAATCAGCCCCAGCATTTT
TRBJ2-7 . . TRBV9 CASSSSLEKGSYEQYF TGTGCCAGCAGCTCCTCCCTGGAGAAGGGCTCCTACGAGCAGTACTTC